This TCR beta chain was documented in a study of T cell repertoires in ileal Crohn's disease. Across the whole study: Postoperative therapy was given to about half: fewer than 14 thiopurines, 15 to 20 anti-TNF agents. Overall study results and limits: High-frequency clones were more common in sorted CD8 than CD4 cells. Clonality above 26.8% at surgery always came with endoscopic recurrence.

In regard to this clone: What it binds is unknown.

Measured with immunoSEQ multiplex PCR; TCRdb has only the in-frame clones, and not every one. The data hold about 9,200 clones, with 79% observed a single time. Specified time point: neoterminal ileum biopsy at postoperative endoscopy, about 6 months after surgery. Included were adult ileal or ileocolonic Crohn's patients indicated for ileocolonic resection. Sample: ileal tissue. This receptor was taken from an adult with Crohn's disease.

The CDR3 sequence: CASSLPGVNEKLFF. As DNA, the CDR3 is TGTGCCAGCAGCTTACCAGGGGTTAATGAAAAACTGTTTTTT. The rearrangement links TRBV7-6 to TRBJ1-4; possible D gene TRBD1, 6 bases. Germline loops: CDR1 SGHVS, CDR2 FNYEAQ. Trimming cost V 2 bases and J 4 bases, with 8 bases left between them. CDR3 length: 14 amino acids.